The 14 T cell receptor beta chains below were found in one sample sequenced in a study of shared clonotypes between healthy human individuals. Sequencing was performed with immunoSEQ multiplex PCR; in TCRdb, only in-frame clones are kept and a portion is missing. The table lists more than 2,000,000 clones, approximately 95% of them singletons. Material: naive CD4+ T cells from PBMCs. Subset defined: CD45RA+ positively selected. The source is a young man in good health. Some clones in this sample may be carry-over from other donors' samples.

The CDR3 region is CASSKQGNNEQFF. The CDR3 DNA reads TGTGCCAGCAGTAAACAGGGAAACAATGAGCAGTTCTTC. V and J are TRBV6-6 and TRBJ2-1, with a possible D match to TRBD1 (6 bases). From germline, CDR1 is MNHNY and CDR2 SVGAGI (reference sequence). The CDR3 sequence is 13 residues long. V was clipped by 5 bases and J by 5 bases, with 10 bases between them.

As concerns this clone: The germline gene is not matched at one end of the junction; a read error may be the cause. The gene calls are TRBV20-1 and TRBJ2-2; D not resolved. This CDR3 has 10 residues. Germline lookup yields CDR1 DFQATT and CDR2 SNEGSKA (reference sequence). The CDR3 protein is CSARDIPEIF. The CDR3 DNA follows: TGCAGTGCTAGAGATATACCCGAGATTTTT.

The chain is built from TRBV6-1 and TRBJ1-1; D not certain. Deletions cut 3 bases from V and 10 bases from J, with 12 bases between. CDR1 MNHNS and CDR2 SASEGT come from the germline V gene. This CDR3 contains 12 residues. The CDR3 sequence is CASSDFMMGAFF. The CDR3 DNA sequence: TGTGCCAGCAGTGACTTTATGATGGGAGCTTTCTTT.

This clone was seen just once. V is TRBV10-3 and J is TRBJ2-7, with D perhaps matching TRBD1 or TRBD2 (6 bases each). The CDR3 sequence is 17 residues long. Trimming cost V 4 bases and J 0 bases, with 19 bases left between them. Germline V CDR1 and CDR2: ENHRY, SYGVKD. The CDR3 nucleotides read TGTGCCATCAGTGGGAAGTTTGGCGGGACATCCTCCTACGAGCAGTACTTC. It specifies CAISGKFGGTSSYEQYF.

DNA of the CDR3: TGCGCCAGCAGCTTGGCAACACCAACTAATGAAAAACTGTTTTTT. Its translation: CASSLATPTNEKLFF. The chain has TRBV5-1 and TRBJ1-4; the D is unclear. The CDR3 has 15 residues. In germline, CDR1 is SGHRS, CDR2 YFSETQ. The V and J ends lost 0 bases and 0 bases respectively, with 6 bases between them.

The chain carries TRBV28 and TRBJ2-3; a weak D match, TRBD2 (6 bases). V dropped 5 bases and J dropped 1 base, with 16 bases sitting between them. Germline-derived CDR1 and CDR2 are MDHEN and SYDVKM. The length of the CDR3 is 16 residues. The CDR3 DNA follows: TGTGCCAGCAGTCCCCTGGAGGGAGTGGGCACAGATACGCAGTATTTT. It specifies CASSPLEGVGTDTQYF.

This clone showed up just once. J is TRBJ2-5 and V is TRBV5-1; D might be TRBD1 or TRBD2, each matching 6 bases. The CDR3 contains 15 residues. Germline CDR1 SGHRS, CDR2 YFSETQ. V was trimmed by 7 bases and J by 5 bases, leaving 21 bases between them. This CDR3 is CASPRPGASEETQYF. CDR3 nucleotides: TGCGCCAGCCCCCGCCCGGGGGCGTCTGAGGAGACCCAGTACTTC.

V gene TRBV11-3 combines with J gene TRBJ2-3; D unclear. CDR3 length: 13 amino acids. The germline gives CDR1 SGHNT, CDR2 YENEEA. Trimming pared 1 base from V and 2 bases from J, leaving 4 bases between. The CDR3 bases are TGTGCCAGCAGCTTAGGCCCCACAGATACGCAGTATTTT. It yields the protein CASSLGPTDTQYF.

In DNA, the CDR3 is TGTGCAAGTCGCTTATTGGGGGGGTCTTACCCTAACTATGGCTACACCTTC. Translation: CASRLLGGSYPNYGYTF. V and J are TRBV12-2 and TRBJ1-2. TRBV12-2 is flagged as a pseudogene. CDR3 length equals 17 residues.

The table lists this clone with a count of one. This rearrangement joins TRBV19 to TRBJ1-2, with 9 bases that match TRBD1. Germline values: CDR1 LNHDA, CDR2 SQIVND (reference sequence). Trimming cost V 4 bases and J 8 bases; bases outside gene matches: 17. This CDR3 is 17 amino acids long. CDR3: CASSTIPGDRANRGYTF. In DNA form, the CDR3 reads TGTGCCAGTAGTACAATCCCTGGGGACAGGGCGAACAGAGGCTACACCTTC.

Points on this clone: The sample carries other DNA sequences with the same CDR3. This chain joins TRBV9 and TRBJ2-3, with TRBD2 matching 11 bases. The CDR3 sequence is 15 residues long. Per germline, CDR1 SGDLS and CDR2 YYNGEE. After removal of 6 bases from V and 0 bases from J, the junction contained 3 bases not matched to a gene. The CDR3 DNA sequence: TGTGCCAGCACCCGGACTAGCGGGAGCACAGATACGCAGTATTTT. This gives the protein CASTRTSGSTDTQYF.

The V and J genes are TRBV7-9 and TRBJ1-4; D is perhaps TRBD1 (6 bases). The V gene lost 5 bases and the J gene lost 6 bases, with 16 bases spanning the gap. Germline loops: CDR1 SEHNR, CDR2 FQNEAQ (reference sequence). The CDR3 is 15 residues long. Here the CDR3 DNA reads TGTGCCAGCAGCCGAATGGGGGCTCGGGATGAAAAACTGTTTTTT. Its protein is CASSRMGARDEKLFF.

The J gene is TRBJ2-7, the V gene TRBV7-2, with D tentatively TRBD1 (5 bases). Germline CDR1 is SGHTA and CDR2 is FQGNSA. The germline V and J ends were trimmed by 5 bases and 3 bases, with 17 bases remaining between them. The CDR3 is made up of 15 amino acids. The CDR3 bases are TGTGCCAGCAGCAAAACTTTAGGGGCAGGCTACGAGCAGTACTTC. It is translated as CASSKTLGAGYEQYF.

The chain links TRBV27 to TRBJ2-5; 7 bases line up with TRBD1. The germline CDR1 and CDR2 sequences are MNHEY and SMNVEV (reference sequence). There are 14 residues in the CDR3. V lost 1 base to trimming and J lost 9 bases; unmatched junction nucleotides: 8. Here the CDR3 reads CASSLFRDSQAQYF. Here the CDR3 DNA reads TGTGCCAGCAGTTTATTTCGGGACAGCCAGGCCCAGTACTTC.